This T cell receptor beta chain was observed in a study of T cell responses to AZD1222 COVID-19 vaccine (dated by TCRdb to the early 2020s). Some background on the complete study: A total of over 230 trial participants underwent TCR sequencing, of whom 200 to 220 had received two doses of AZD1222 and 26 had received two doses of the MenACWY control vaccine. Enrollment into the trials was organized by age into subgroups of 18-55, 56-69 and 70-plus years, and those subgroups contained roughly 140, 27 and 60 TCR-sequenced participants, respectively.

Broad study findings and their caveats: Because no samples from the day 14 peak response were available, repertoires could be characterized only after the peak T cell response. Conclusions about previously exposed vaccinees are limited, since just a handful of AZD1222 recipients were seropositive for SARS-CoV-2 at baseline. In the small 56-69-year group, the increase in depth fell short of significance, most likely because of low power. After two AZD1222 doses, spike-specific TCR breadth and depth were significantly higher than at day 0 and than in MenACWY recipients. The vaccine-associated CD4 TCRs covered the entire spike protein, and the dominant responses fell in regions 160-218 and 743-854. Nearly half of unique spike-specific TCRs reportedly recognized epitopes outside regions mutated in the B.1.351 and B.1.1.7 variants. Participants were mostly white British, with more females than males. The authors suggested clonal diversity may have been underestimated.

Trimmed from V: 0 bases; trimmed from J: 3 bases; junction bases lacking a gene match: 6. From the cysteine up to the phenylalanine, the CDR3 has a length of 16 residues. CDR3 DNA only is kept here, 48 bases in frame from base 1. CDR1 and CDR2, per the germline V gene (reference sequence), are MNHEY and SMNVEV. The CDR3 regions of human TCRbeta chains were analyzed by immunosequencing. The original pipeline was this. Repertoire TCRs were matched against a reference library of SARS-CoV-2-specific TCRs generated with the MIRA antigen-specificity platform. Breadth was defined as the fraction of unique TCRs that were SARS-CoV-2-associated, and depth was defined as the fraction of total T cells that were SARS-CoV-2-associated. Using the MIRA data, each spike-specific TCR was mapped to the spike region that the TCR reacts to and placed in a CD4 or CD8 class. Log10-transformed breadth and depth values were compared by one-way ANOVA with Sidak's multiple comparisons tests. What TCRdb holds here is the immuneACCESS table cut down to in-frame rearrangements. Part of the clones is not present; checked against another copy, under half of the missing clones reflect an unresolved V gene, and the others are unexplained. V and J calls plus clone size are reproduced from that table; the DNA served to infer D and trimming. In this sample the table shows some 120,000 clones, 88% of which occur a single time. The top ten constitute over 15% of the sample.

In this sample, this clone turned up once. Its cognate antigen has yet to be identified. No per-base quality is available; no much larger clone lies one base away. The label giving this sample's time point can be read as: baseline before first vaccination. What this sample's treatment or condition label stands for: meningococcal conjugate vaccine given as trial control. Vaccinee samples came from UK trials COV001 and COV002, including a single-blind randomized controlled phase 2/3 trial of AZD1222 (ChAdOx1 nCoV-19) in healthy adults. Trial participant PBMC samples were collected at day 0 and day 28 after the second dose for TCRbeta chain sequencing.

This clonotype originated in an adult in good health. Sequenced here: peripheral blood, sampled on day 0 of MenACWY control vaccination. The V gene is TRBV27 and the J gene is TRBJ2-3; the junction holds 7 bases that match TRBD2. The DNA sequence is TGTGCCAGCAGTTTATCGGAGCTAGCGGCTACAGATACGCAGTATTTT. Its translation reads: CASSLSELAATDTQYF.